This T cell receptor (beta chain) is from a study of blood T cell repertoires in COVID-19. This CDR3 region has 13 residues. Trimming took 2 bases from V and 5 from J, leaving 9 bases between them. Looked up from germline, CDR1 is LGHDT and CDR2 is YNNKEL (reference sequence). The table came from immunoSEQ multiplex PCR; TCRdb's copy has only in-frame clones and leaves some out. The profile covers 200,000 to 300,000 clones, with over 75% appearing a single time and about 1.7% taken by the ten largest. Participants reported their clinical history, and cohort assignment relied on those reports. This chain connects TRBV3-1 (or the pseudogene TRBV3-2) to TRBJ1-2; the D is unclear. Source material: PBMCs or T cells enriched from blood (not recorded which). The clonotype originates from a man in his forties who had recovered from COVID-19. CDR3 sequence reads: CASSQQPRYGYTF. The DNA of the CDR3 is TGTGCCAGCAGCCAACAACCTCGGTATGGCTACACCTTC.